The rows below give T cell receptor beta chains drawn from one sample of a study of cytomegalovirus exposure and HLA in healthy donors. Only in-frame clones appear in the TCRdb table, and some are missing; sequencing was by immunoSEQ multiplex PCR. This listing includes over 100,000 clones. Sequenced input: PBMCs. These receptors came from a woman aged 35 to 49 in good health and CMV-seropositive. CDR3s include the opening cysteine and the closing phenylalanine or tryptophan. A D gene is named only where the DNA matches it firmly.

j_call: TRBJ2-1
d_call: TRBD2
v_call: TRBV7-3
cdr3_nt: TGTGCCAGCAGCTTGAGCGGGGCCTCCTACAATGAGCAGTTCTTC
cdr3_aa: CASSLSGASYNEQFF

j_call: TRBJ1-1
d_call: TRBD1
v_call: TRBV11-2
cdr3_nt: TGTGCCAGCACCGAGACAGGGTGGTGGAACACTGAAGCTTTCTTT
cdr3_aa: CASTETGWWNTEAFF

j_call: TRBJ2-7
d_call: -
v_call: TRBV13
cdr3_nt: TGTGCCAGCACCCAGGGTGAAGTAACCTACGAGCAGTACTTC
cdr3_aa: CASTQGEVTYEQYF

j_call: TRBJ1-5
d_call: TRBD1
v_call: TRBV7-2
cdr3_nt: TGTGCCAGCAGCTTAGGAGCGACAGGGCTTGGGGGCAATCAGCCCCAGCATTTT
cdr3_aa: CASSLGATGLGGNQPQHF

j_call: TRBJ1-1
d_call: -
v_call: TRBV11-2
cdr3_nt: TGTGCCAGCAGCCCCTTGGACGGGGGATACACTGAAGCTTTCTTT
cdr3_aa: CASSPLDGGYTEAFF

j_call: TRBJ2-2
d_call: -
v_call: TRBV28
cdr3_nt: TGTGCCAGCAGTTTTGTAGAGGGTTCAACCGGGGAGCTGTTTTTT
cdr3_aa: CASSFVEGSTGELFF

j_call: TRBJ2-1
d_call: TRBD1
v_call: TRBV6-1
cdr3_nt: TGTGCCAGCAGTGATTGGACAGGGCGGAATGAGCAGTTCTTC
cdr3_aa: CASSDWTGRNEQFF

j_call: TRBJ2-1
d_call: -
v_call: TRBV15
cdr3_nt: TGTGCCACCAGCAGTGGCAGGCCGGGACTGGGCGGCAATGAGCAGTTCTTC
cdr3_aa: CATSSGRPGLGGNEQFF

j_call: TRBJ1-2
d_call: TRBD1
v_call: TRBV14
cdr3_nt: TGTGCCAGCAGCCAAGATCTGACAGGGAACGGCTACACCTTC
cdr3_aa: CASSQDLTGNGYTF

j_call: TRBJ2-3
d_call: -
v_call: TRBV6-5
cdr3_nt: TGTGCCAGCAGCGTCCGGGAGCGGGTTGATACGCAGTATTTT
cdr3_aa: CASSVRERVDTQYF

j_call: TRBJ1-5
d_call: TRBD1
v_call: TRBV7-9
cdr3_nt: TGTGCCAGCAGCGAAATTCAGGGGGATAATCAGCCCCAGCATTTT
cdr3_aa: CASSEIQGDNQPQHF

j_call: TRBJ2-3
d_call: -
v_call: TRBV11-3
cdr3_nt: TGTGCCAGCAGCTTAGAGACGGGAAATGCAGATACGCAGTATTTT
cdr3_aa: CASSLETGNADTQYF

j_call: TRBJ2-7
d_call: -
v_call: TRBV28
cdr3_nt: TGTGCCAGCAAAAACGAAGGGGGCTACGAGCAGTACTTC
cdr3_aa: CASKNEGGYEQYF

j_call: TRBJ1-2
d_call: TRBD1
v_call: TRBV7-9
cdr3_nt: TGTGCCAGCACCCGGGACAGGGGGAATTCAGGAGGCTACACCTTC
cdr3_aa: CASTRDRGNSGGYTF

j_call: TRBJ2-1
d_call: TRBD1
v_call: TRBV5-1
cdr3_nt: TGCGCCAGCAGCTTGGAATCGGGCAGGGGGATCGATGAGCAGTTCTTC
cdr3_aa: CASSLESGRGIDEQFF

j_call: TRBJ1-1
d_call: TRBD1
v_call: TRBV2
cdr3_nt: TGTGCCACTAACCCCGGCCAGGGGGCTGGTCGCACTGAAGCTTTCTTT
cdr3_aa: CATNPGQGAGRTEAFF

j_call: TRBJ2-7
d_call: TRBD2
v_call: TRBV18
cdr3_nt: TGTGCCAGCTCACCAGTAGCGGGAGGCTACGAGCAGTACTTC
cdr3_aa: CASSPVAGGYEQYF

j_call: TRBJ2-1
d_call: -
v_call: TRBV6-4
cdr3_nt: TGTGCCAGCAGTCCAGCGCCAAGCTCCTACAATGAGCAGTTCTTC
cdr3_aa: CASSPAPSSYNEQFF

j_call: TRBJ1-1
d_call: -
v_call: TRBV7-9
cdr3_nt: TGTGCCAGCAGTACCCAAAGGGGAGGGACTGAAGCTTTCTTT
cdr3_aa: CASSTQRGGTEAFF

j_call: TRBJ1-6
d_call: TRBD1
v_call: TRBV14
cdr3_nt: TGTGCCAGCAGCCAGTACAGGGGCCAGAATTCACCCCTCCACTTT
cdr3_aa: CASSQYRGQNSPLHF

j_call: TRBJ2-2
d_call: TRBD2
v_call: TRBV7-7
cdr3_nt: TGTGCCAGCAGCCCTCGGGCTAGCGGTAACACCGGGGAGCTGTTTTTT
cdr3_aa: CASSPRASGNTGELFF

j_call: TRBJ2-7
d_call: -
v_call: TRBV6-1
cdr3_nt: TGTGCCAGCGCTAGTCCCTACGAGCAGTACTTC
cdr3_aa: CASASPYEQYF

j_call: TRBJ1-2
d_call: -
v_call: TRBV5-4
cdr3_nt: TGTGCCAGCAAATCAATATCAGGGGTAGGCTACACCTTC
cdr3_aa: CASKSISGVGYTF

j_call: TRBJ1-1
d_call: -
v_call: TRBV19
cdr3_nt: TGTGCCAGTACCACAGGGTCTTTCCCGTCGAACACTGAAGCTTTCTTT
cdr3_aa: CASTTGSFPSNTEAFF

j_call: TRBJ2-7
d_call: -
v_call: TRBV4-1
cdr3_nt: TGCGCCAGCAGCCAAGAATCAGGTAGCTCCTACGAGCAGTACTTC
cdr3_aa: CASSQESGSSYEQYF

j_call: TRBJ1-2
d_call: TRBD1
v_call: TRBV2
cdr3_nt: TGTGCCAGCAGTACGGACTACCGGGACAGTAACTATGGCTACACCTTC
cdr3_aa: CASSTDYRDSNYGYTF